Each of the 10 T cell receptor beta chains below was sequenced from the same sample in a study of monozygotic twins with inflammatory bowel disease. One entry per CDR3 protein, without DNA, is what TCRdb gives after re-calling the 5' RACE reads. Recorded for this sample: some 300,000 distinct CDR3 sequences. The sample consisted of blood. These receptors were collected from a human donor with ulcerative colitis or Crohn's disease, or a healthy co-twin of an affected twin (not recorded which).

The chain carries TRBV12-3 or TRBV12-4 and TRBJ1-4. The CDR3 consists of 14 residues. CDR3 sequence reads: CASSLGDWSEKLFF.

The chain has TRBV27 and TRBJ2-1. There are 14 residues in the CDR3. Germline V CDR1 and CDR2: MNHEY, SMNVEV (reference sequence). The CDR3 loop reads CASSPTDYYNEQFF.

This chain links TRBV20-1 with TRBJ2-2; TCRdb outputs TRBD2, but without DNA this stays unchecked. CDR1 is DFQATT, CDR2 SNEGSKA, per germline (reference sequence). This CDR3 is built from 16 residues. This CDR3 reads CSANNARPAGTGELFF.

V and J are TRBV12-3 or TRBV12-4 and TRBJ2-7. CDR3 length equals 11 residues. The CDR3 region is CASSFLSEQYF.

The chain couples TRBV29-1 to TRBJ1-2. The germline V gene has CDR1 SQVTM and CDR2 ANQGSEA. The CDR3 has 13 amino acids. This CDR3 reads CSASSGYNYGYTF.

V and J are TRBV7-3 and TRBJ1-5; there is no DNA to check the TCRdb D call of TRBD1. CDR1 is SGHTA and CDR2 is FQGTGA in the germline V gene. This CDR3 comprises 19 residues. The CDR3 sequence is CASTFSRGYDRGPFRAQHF. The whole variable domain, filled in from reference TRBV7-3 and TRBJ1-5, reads GAGVSQTPSNKVTEKGKYVELRCDPISGHTALYWYRQSLGQGPEFLIYFQGTGAADDSGLPNDRFFAVRPEGSVSTLKIQRTERGDSAVYLCASTFSRGYDRGPFRAQHFGDGTRLSIL.

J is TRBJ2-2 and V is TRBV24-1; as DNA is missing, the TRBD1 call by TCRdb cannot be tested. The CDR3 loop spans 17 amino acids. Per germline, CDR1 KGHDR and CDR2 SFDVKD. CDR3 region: CATSDYGGKSNTGELFF.

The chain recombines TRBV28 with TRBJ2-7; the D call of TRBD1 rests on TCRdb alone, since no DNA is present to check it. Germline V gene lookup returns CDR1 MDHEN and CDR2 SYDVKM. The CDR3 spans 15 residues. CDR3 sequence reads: CASSSGRKGEYEQYF.

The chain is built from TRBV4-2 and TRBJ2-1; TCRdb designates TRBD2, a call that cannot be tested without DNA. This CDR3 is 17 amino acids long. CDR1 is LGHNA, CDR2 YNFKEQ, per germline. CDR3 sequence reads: CASSATSLAGGYNEQFF.

The CDR3 loop is CASSLGRSAYGYTF. The gene calls are TRBV11-2 and TRBJ1-2. CDR3 length: 14 amino acids. Germline CDR1 is SGHAT and CDR2 is FQNNGV.